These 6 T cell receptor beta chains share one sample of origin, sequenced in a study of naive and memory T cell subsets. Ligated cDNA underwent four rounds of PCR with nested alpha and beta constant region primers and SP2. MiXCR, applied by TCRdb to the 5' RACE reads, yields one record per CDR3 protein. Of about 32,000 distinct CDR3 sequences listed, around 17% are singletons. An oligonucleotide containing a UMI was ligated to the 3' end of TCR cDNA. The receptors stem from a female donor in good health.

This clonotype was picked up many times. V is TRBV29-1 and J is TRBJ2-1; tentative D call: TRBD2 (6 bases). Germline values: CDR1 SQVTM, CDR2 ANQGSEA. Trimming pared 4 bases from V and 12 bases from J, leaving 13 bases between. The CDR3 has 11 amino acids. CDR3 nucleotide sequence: TGCAGCGTTGTTGTACTAGCCTTGCAGTTCTTC. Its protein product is CSVVVLALQFF.

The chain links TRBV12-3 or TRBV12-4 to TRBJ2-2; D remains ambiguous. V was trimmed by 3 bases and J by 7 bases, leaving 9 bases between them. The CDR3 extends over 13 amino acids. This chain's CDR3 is CASSFSRRGELFF. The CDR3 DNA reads TGTGCCAGCAGTTTTAGTAGGCGCGGGGAGCTGTTTTTT.

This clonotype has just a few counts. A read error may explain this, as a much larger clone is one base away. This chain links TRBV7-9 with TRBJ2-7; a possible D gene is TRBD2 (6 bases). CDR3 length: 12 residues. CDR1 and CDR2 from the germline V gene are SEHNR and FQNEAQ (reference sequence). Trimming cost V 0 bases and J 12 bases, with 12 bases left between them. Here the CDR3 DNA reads TGTGCCAGCAGCTTAGCGCGGGACCGCGGGTACTTC. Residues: CASSLARDRGYF.

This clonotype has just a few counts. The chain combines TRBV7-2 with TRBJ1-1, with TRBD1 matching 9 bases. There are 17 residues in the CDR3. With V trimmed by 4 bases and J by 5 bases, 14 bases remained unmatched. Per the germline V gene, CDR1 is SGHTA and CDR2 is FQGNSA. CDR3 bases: TGTGCCAGCAGCTCAGGGGGACAGGGCAGCACGGGGACTGAAGCTTTCTTT. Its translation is CASSSGGQGSTGTEAFF. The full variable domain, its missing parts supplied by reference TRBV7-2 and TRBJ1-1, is GAGVSQSPSNKVTEKGKDVELRCDPISGHTALYWYRQSLGQGLEFLIYFQGNSAPDKSGLPSDRFSAERTGGSVSTLTIQRTQQEDSAVYLCASSSGGQGSTGTEAFFGQGTRLTVV.

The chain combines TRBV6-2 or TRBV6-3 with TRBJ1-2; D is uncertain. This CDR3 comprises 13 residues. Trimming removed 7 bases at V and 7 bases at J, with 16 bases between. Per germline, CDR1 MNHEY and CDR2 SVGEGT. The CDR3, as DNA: TGTGCCAGCACCTACGACGGGTTAGGTGGCTACACCTTC. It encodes CASTYDGLGGYTF.

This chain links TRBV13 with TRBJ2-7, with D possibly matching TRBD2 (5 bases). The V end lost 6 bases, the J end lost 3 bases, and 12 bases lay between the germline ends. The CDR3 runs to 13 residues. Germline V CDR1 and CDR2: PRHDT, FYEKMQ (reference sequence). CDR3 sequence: CASSRRGLYEQYF. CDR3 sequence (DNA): TGTGCCAGCAGTCGACGAGGACTCTACGAGCAGTACTTC.